These T cell receptor beta chains were read from a single sample in a study of PD-1 blockade in classical Hodgkin lymphoma. The protocol was immunoSEQ multiplex PCR, while the TCRdb copy is restricted to in-frame clones and leaves out a portion. The repertoire includes 30,000 to 45,000 clones, over 70% of them detected once, and 8.5% to 10% sits in the top ten. The specimen comprised peripheral blood mononuclear cells (PBMCs), sampled at baseline. Source of these receptors: a human donor with classical Hodgkin lymphoma. CDR3s include the opening cysteine and the closing phenylalanine or tryptophan. Fields, in order: V gene, clone size, D gene, J gene, CDR3 protein, CDR3 DNA. The D gene is left open where the match is weak. The size of a clone is reported for some rows only, either as once, few or many, or as a class for expanded clones.

V: TRBV29-1; size: -; D: -; J: TRBJ2-1; CDR3: CSVVTGSSYNEQFF; DNA: TGCAGCGTTGTTACCGGGAGCTCCTACAATGAGCAGTTCTTC
V: TRBV13; size: -; D: -; J: TRBJ2-1; CDR3: CASSLVAGAQGGSSYNGQFF; DNA: TGTGCCAGCAGCTTAGTAGCCGGAGCCCAGGGTGGTAGCTCCTACAATGGGCAGTTCTTC
V: TRBV4-2; size: few; D: TRBD1; J: TRBJ1-6; CDR3: CASSPQGGRSPLHF; DNA: TGTGCCAGCAGCCCGCAGGGGGGGCGCTCACCCCTCCACTTT
V: TRBV7-2; size: few; D: -; J: TRBJ2-5; CDR3: CASETQYF; DNA: TGTGCCAGCGAGACCCAGTACTTC
V: TRBV7-2; size: -; D: TRBD1; J: TRBJ2-1; CDR3: CASSLGSGGNEQFF; DNA: TGTGCCAGCAGCTTAGGTTCAGGGGGTAATGAGCAGTTCTTC
V: TRBV7-2; size: -; D: -; J: TRBJ1-3; CDR3: CASSSGRGLGGGNTIYF; DNA: TGTGCCAGCTCGTCGGGGCGGGGCCTCGGGGGCGGAAACACCATATATTTT
V: TRBV18; size: -; D: TRBD1; J: TRBJ2-1; CDR3: CASSAPQGSSYNEQFF; DNA: TGTGCCAGCTCAGCTCCACAGGGGAGCTCCTACAATGAGCAGTTCTTC
V: TRBV6-5; size: once; D: TRBD2; J: TRBJ2-2; CDR3: CASSYSREPGELFF; DNA: TGTGCCAGCAGTTACTCGCGGGAGCCCGGGGAGCTGTTTTTT
V: TRBV7-3; size: -; D: -; J: TRBJ2-3; CDR3: CASSLDESTDTQYF; DNA: TGTGCCAGCAGCTTAGACGAAAGCACAGATACGCAGTATTTT
V: TRBV19; size: -; D: -; J: TRBJ2-5; CDR3: CASSVTGQETQYF; DNA: TGTGCCAGTAGTGTTACAGGACAAGAGACCCAGTACTTC
V: TRBV5-1; size: -; D: TRBD2; J: TRBJ2-3; CDR3: CASSLGLAGGSTDTQYF; DNA: TGCGCCAGCAGCTTGGGCCTAGCGGGAGGAAGCACAGATACGCAGTATTTT
V: TRBV6-5; size: -; D: -; J: TRBJ1-2; CDR3: CASSYGVGAILDGYTF; DNA: TGTGCCAGCAGTTACGGCGTTGGGGCTATCTTGGATGGCTACACCTTC
V: TRBV18; size: -; D: -; J: TRBJ1-5; CDR3: CASSPGSNQPQHF; DNA: TGTGCCAGCTCACCAGGCAGCAATCAGCCCCAGCATTTT
V: TRBV18; size: -; D: -; J: TRBJ1-1; CDR3: CASSPPDTRWTEAFF; DNA: TGTGCCAGCTCACCACCGGACACGCGCTGGACTGAAGCTTTCTTT